A single sample is the source of the 15 T cell receptor beta chains below, sequenced in a study of T-cell reconstitution after alpha-beta-depleted transplantation in children (dated by TCRdb to 2015 to 2016). Libraries were built with PCR. Sequencer: Illumina HiSeq 2500. To normalize quantification of the TCRbeta repertoire, the TCR libraries were built with molecular barcoding that relied on unique molecular identifiers. In TCRdb, the public reads were trimmed at Q25 with fastp and aligned with MiXCR, with productive beta chains retained. Rows merge per CDR3 protein into single entries with the most common DNA and genes. This sample has about 610,000 distinct CDR3 sequences in its table, and about 10% of those were observed once. 3.5% to 5% of the sample belongs to the ten largest clones. The starting material was PBMCs from the stem cell graft donor, obtained from the stem cell graft. These receptor sequences come from a human donor who donated a stem cell graft to a child with acute myeloid leukemia.

This clonotype was counted a few times. The chain carries TRBV6-5 and TRBJ2-5; D unclear. Between the trimmed V and J ends, which lost 2 bases and 3 bases, there was a span of 7 bases. The germline gives CDR1 MNHEY, CDR2 SVGAGI. The CDR3 consists of 13 residues. The CDR3: CASSYTLKETQYF. The DNA of the CDR3 is TGTGCCAGCAGTTACACACTAAAAGAGACCCAGTACTTC.

This clonotype was recorded a few times. V gene TRBV6-1 combines with J gene TRBJ1-5; 10 bases map to TRBD1. V dropped 6 bases and J dropped 6; count of bases not matched to a gene: 14. Germline V CDR1 and CDR2: MNHNS, SASEGT. CDR3 length: 17 residues. Here the CDR3 DNA reads TGTGCCAGCAGCCTTTACCCGGGACAGGGGAATATTCAGCCCCAGCATTTT. Protein sequence: CASSLYPGQGNIQPQHF.

DNA of the CDR3: TGTGCCACCAGTGATTTCAGGGGGGGTAAGCCTGAAGCTTTCTTT. The encoded protein is CATSDFRGGKPEAFF. V and J are TRBV24-1 and TRBJ1-1; 7 bases are a match to TRBD1. V trimming: 1 base; J trimming: 6 bases; junction bases outside the gene matches: 7. Germline V CDR1 and CDR2: KGHDR, SFDVKD. The CDR3 has 15 residues.

This clonotype was counted only a few times. The V and J genes are TRBV15 and TRBJ2-5, with D unresolved. The V and J ends lost 0 bases and 4 bases respectively, with 6 bases between them. The germline CDR1 and CDR2 sequences are LNHNV and YYDKDF (reference sequence). This CDR3 spans 13 amino acids. The chain's CDR3 is CATSREIGETQYF. CDR3 sequence (DNA): TGTGCCACCAGCAGAGAGATTGGAGAGACCCAGTACTTC.

Comment on this clonotype: This sequence may be a read error, since a much larger clone differs from it by one base. Because it lacks the conserved phenylalanine or tryptophan at the end, this CDR3 is likely a read error. The chain recombines TRBV6-4 with TRBJ1-1, with D maybe TRBD1 (5 bases). CDR3 length: 13 residues. Germline V gives CDR1 MRHNA, CDR2 SNTAGT. V shed 6 bases and J shed 5 bases, with 13 bases lying between them. This CDR3 reads CASSTKEGTEAFS. The CDR3 DNA reads TGTGCCAGCAGCACTAAGGAGGGGACTGAAGCTTTCTCT.

This clonotype was picked up many times. This chain uses TRBV29-1 with TRBJ2-1; weak D call: TRBD2 (5 bases). Trimming left V 1 base short and J 9 bases short, with 25 bases between. CDR3 size: 17 residues. The germline V gene has CDR1 SQVTM and CDR2 ANQGSEA. The CDR3 protein is CSVEAVGGVAPSSEQFF. As DNA, the CDR3 is TGCAGCGTTGAAGCTGTAGGCGGAGTAGCGCCTAGTAGTGAGCAGTTCTTC.

The rearrangement links TRBV7-9 to TRBJ1-2; the D is unclear. V lost 1 base, J lost 0 bases, and 12 bases lay in between. The CDR3 runs 16 residues. The germline CDR1 and CDR2 sequences are SEHNR and FQNEAQ (reference sequence). The CDR3 nucleotides read TGTGCCAGCAGCTTAGGCCGAGATTTGCCTAACTATGGCTACACCTTC. Translating gives CASSLGRDLPNYGYTF.

The table lists this clonotype with a few counts. CDR3 loop: CSVRGTSGSYEQYF. DNA of the CDR3: TGCAGCGTTCGGGGGACTAGCGGGAGCTACGAGCAGTACTTC. This chain links TRBV29-1 with TRBJ2-7; TRBD2 agrees at 14 bases. After removal of 5 bases from V and 3 bases from J, the junction contained 3 bases not matched to a gene. Germline V gene data show CDR1 as SQVTM and CDR2 as ANQGSEA. CDR3 length: 14 amino acids.

This clonotype was found a few times. The chain combines TRBV20-1 with TRBJ2-7, with 9 bases identical to TRBD2. Trimming at V came to 6 bases and at J to 2 bases, leaving 11 bases not matched to a gene. This CDR3 comprises 15 residues. Germline V gene lookup returns CDR1 DFQATT and CDR2 SNEGSKA (reference sequence). This CDR3 reads CSAVAASGAPYEQYF. CDR3 nucleotide sequence: TGCAGTGCCGTGGCCGCTAGCGGGGCACCCTACGAGCAGTACTTC.

The chain employs TRBV3-1 and TRBJ1-2, with D uncertain. Trimming shortened V by 4 bases and J by 2 bases, and 8 bases separated the two germline ends. The CDR3 spans 13 residues. CDR1 LGHDT and CDR2 YNNKEL come from the germline V gene (reference sequence). Here the CDR3 DNA reads TGTGCCAGCAGCCGGGCGTCAAACTATGGCTACACCTTC. It codes for CASSRASNYGYTF.

This clonotype came up many times. This chain joins TRBV5-1 and TRBJ2-2; D uncertain. This CDR3 is 13 amino acids long. V gave up 2 bases and J gave up 5 bases, with 7 bases separating them. The V gene's germline CDR1 is SGHRS and CDR2 YFSETQ. For the CDR3, the DNA is TGCGCCAGCAGCTTAAGCGTAACCGGGGAGCTGTTTTTT. Residues: CASSLSVTGELFF.

The sample holds a few counts of this clonotype. The gene calls are TRBV7-9 and TRBJ1-2; D remains unclear. V lost 1 base and J lost 7, with 7 bases in between. Germline V gene sequence: CDR1 SEHNR, CDR2 FQNEAQ (reference sequence). The CDR3 is 12 residues long. For the CDR3, the DNA is TGTGCCAGCAGCTTAGATTTCACTGGCTACACCTTC. It codes for CASSLDFTGYTF. Full variable domain (remainder filled in from reference TRBV7-9 and TRBJ1-2): DTGVSQNPRHKITKRGQNVTFRCDPISEHNRLYWYRQTLGQGPEFLTYFQNEAQLEKSRLLSDRFSAERPKGSFSTLEIQRTEQGDSAMYLCASSLDFTGYTFGSGTRLTVV.

The J gene is TRBJ2-1, the V gene TRBV5-8; 10 bases line up with TRBD1. Germline CDR1 and CDR2: SGHTS and YDEGEE. The CDR3 has 17 amino acids. V lost 0 bases to trimming and J lost 0 bases; unmatched junction nucleotides: 3. CDR3 DNA sequence: TGTGCCAGCAGCTTGGGGGGACAGGGGAGCTCCTACAATGAGCAGTTCTTC. Residues: CASSLGGQGSSYNEQFF.

V usage is TRBV7-2 and J usage is TRBJ2-1, with TRBD1 matching 10 bases. This CDR3 region has 16 residues. The V and J ends lost 5 bases and 4 bases, in that order; junction bases with no gene match: 8. From germline, CDR1 is SGHTA and CDR2 FQGNSA. CDR3 amino acids: CASSPLPDRGYNEQFF. Written as DNA, the CDR3 is TGTGCCAGCAGCCCCCTCCCGGACAGGGGGTACAATGAGCAGTTCTTC. The variable domain in full, completed from reference TRBV7-2 and TRBJ2-1, reads GAGVSQSPSNKVTEKGKDVELRCDPISGHTALYWYRQSLGQGLEFLIYFQGNSAPDKSGLPSDRFSAERTGGSVSTLTIQRTQQEDSAVYLCASSPLPDRGYNEQFFGPGTRLTVL.

This clonotype was seen only a few times. V usage is TRBV5-1 and J usage is TRBJ2-1; TRBD2 matches at 12 bases. Looked up from germline, CDR1 is SGHRS and CDR2 is YFSETQ. V gave up 0 bases and J gave up 7 bases; unmatched junction bases: 5. The CDR3 loop spans 16 amino acids. The CDR3 protein is CASSLERLAGVNEQFF. CDR3 sequence (DNA): TGCGCCAGCAGCTTGGAGAGACTAGCGGGAGTGAATGAGCAGTTCTTC.